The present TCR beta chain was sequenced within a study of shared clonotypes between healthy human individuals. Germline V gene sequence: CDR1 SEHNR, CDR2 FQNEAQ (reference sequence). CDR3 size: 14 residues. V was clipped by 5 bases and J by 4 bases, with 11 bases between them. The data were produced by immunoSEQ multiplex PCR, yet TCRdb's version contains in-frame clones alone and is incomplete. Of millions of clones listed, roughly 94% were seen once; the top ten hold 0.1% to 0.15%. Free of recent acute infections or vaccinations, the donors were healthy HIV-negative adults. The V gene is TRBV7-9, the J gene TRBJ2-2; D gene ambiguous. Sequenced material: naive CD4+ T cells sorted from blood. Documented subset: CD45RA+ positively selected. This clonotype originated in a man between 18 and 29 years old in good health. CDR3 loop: CASSRPDLTGELFF. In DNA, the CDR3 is TGTGCCAGCAGCAGACCAGACCTCACCGGGGAGCTGTTTTTT.